These 21 T cell receptor beta chains were sequenced from one sample in a study of blood T cells in healthy people across ages. The authors ran a second PCR of about 7 to 12 cycles using a sample-barcoded 5' primer and a J-beta primer mix. Each CDR3 protein gets one entry after TCRdb re-called the 5' RACE reads with MiXCR. Counted here are some 1.8 million distinct CDR3 sequences, approximately 40% occurring once; the ten biggest clones make up about 21%. What was sequenced was blood. All receptors derive from a human donor in good health.

V and J are TRBV6-6 and TRBJ2-1, with TRBD1 matching over 10 bases. The CDR3 spans 15 residues. Trimming cost V 6 bases and J 6 bases; bases outside gene matches: 8. Germline V lookup: CDR1 MNHNY, CDR2 SVGAGI (reference sequence). CDR3 sequence: CASRGTGDLGNEQFF. CDR3 in DNA: TGTGCCAGCAGGGGGACAGGGGATCTGGGCAATGAGCAGTTCTTC.

The chain has TRBV7-2 and TRBJ2-5, with 8 bases aligning to TRBD1. Losses at the gene ends were 4 bases for V and 4 bases for J; bases not matched to a gene: 8. Germline V CDR1 and CDR2: SGHTA, FQGNSA. The CDR3 consists of 15 residues. As DNA, the CDR3 is TGTGCCAGCAGCTCCCAGGGAGGACAGGGAGAGACCCAGTACTTC. Amino acids: CASSSQGGQGETQYF.

About this clonotype: Germline is not matched at one junction end, which may reflect a read error. This chain joins TRBV7-2 and TRBJ1-5; no clear D. The CDR3 spans 13 residues. Germline values: CDR1 SGHTA, CDR2 FQGNSA. The CDR3 is CASSAPPHQPRHF. The CDR3 DNA sequence: TGTGCCAGCAGCGCTCCCCCTCATCAGCCCCGGCATTTT.

The chain recombines TRBV5-1 with TRBJ1-1; 7 bases fit TRBD1. Germline V gives CDR1 SGHRS, CDR2 YFSETQ. V shed 4 bases, J shed 4 bases, and the junction held 7 bases outside the gene matches. This CDR3 has 14 residues. The CDR3 sequence: CASSDPGQSTEAFF. The CDR3 nucleotides read TGCGCCAGCAGCGATCCGGGACAGAGCACTGAAGCTTTCTTT.

The chain couples TRBV7-2 to TRBJ2-3; D uncertain. The CDR3 runs to 15 residues. Trimming stripped 4 bases from V and 0 bases from J, with 11 bases between. Germline V gene sequence: CDR1 SGHTA, CDR2 FQGNSA. The CDR3 sequence is CASSWKGASTDTQYF. The CDR3 bases are TGTGCCAGCAGCTGGAAGGGTGCTAGCACAGATACGCAGTATTTT.

This clonotype has a handful of counts. The chain recombines TRBV12-3 or TRBV12-4 with TRBJ1-5, with no clear D. Deletions cut 3 bases from V and 1 base from J, with 7 bases between. This CDR3 region has 14 residues. The CDR3 nucleotides read TGTGCCAGCAGTTTTATGGCGAGCAATCAGCCCCAGCATTTT. Its translation is CASSFMASNQPQHF.

The chain joins TRBV15 to TRBJ1-1; 7 bases are a match to TRBD1. CDR1 LNHNV and CDR2 YYDKDF come from the germline V gene (reference sequence). The V gene end was trimmed by 5 bases and the J gene end by 5 bases; junction bases not matched to a gene: 8. CDR3 size: 14 residues. Written as DNA, the CDR3 is TGTGCCACCAGCGATGACAGGGCGGGAACTGAAGCTTTCTTT. This gives the protein CATSDDRAGTEAFF. Full variable domain (rest looked up from reference TRBV15 and TRBJ1-1): DAMVIQNPRYQVTQFGKPVTLSCSQTLNHNVMYWYQQKSSQAPKLLFHYYDKDFNNEADTPDNFQSRRPNTSFCFLDIRSPGLGDTAMYLCATSDDRAGTEAFFGQGTRLTVV.

The chain couples TRBV18 to TRBJ2-5, with D perhaps given as TRBD1 or TRBD2 (5 bases each). Germline values: CDR1 KGHSH, CDR2 LQKENI. This CDR3 is built from 15 residues. The V end was cut by 6 bases, the J end by 2 bases, with 16 bases between. The CDR3 region is CASSQIPGRQETQYF. The CDR3 DNA follows: TGTGCCAGCTCTCAGATTCCGGGACGGCAAGAGACCCAGTACTTC.

J is TRBJ1-2 and V is TRBV7-2; D is perhaps TRBD1 (5 bases). This CDR3 has 16 amino acids. Germline lookup yields CDR1 SGHTA and CDR2 FQGNSA. V shed 1 base and J shed 6 bases, with 18 bases lying between them. In nucleotides, the CDR3 is TGTGCCAGCAGCTTAGGACCTAAGTCTGGGGGGAATGGCTACACCTTC. Translating gives CASSLGPKSGGNGYTF.

This clonotype was detected only a few times. V is TRBV5-6 and J is TRBJ2-1; no firm D call. Per the germline V gene, CDR1 is SGHDT and CDR2 is YYEEEE. The germline V and J ends were trimmed by 3 bases and 2 bases, with 12 bases remaining between them. This CDR3 has 15 amino acids. CDR3: CASSSVRAPYNEQFF. The DNA of the CDR3 is TGTGCCAGCAGCTCAGTTCGGGCCCCCTACAATGAGCAGTTCTTC.

The CDR3 coding sequence is TGTGCCAGCAGCTTAGCCCCGACAGGGTCCCTCGGGGAGCAGTACTTC. Translating it yields CASSLAPTGSLGEQYF. The genes are TRBV7-2 and TRBJ2-7, with TRBD1 matching over 7 bases. The trim removed 0 bases at V and 7 bases at J, leaving 12 bases unmatched. Germline V gene lookup returns CDR1 SGHTA and CDR2 FQGNSA. This CDR3 has 16 residues.

This clonotype was counted a few times. This sequence joins TRBV28 and TRBJ2-1; D unclear. Germline-derived CDR1 and CDR2 are MDHEN and SYDVKM. Trimming took off 1 base at V and 12 bases at J, with 19 bases between the two ends. This CDR3 contains 15 residues. Here the CDR3 reads CASSLYGNLFIGQFF. Written as DNA, the CDR3 is TGTGCCAGCAGTTTATATGGCAACCTTTTCATTGGGCAGTTCTTC.

This CDR3 reads CASSPDSVEQYF. The CDR3 DNA reads TGTGCCAGCAGTCCGGACAGCGTAGAGCAGTACTTC. The chain links TRBV12-3 or TRBV12-4 to TRBJ2-5; TRBD1 might be the D (6 bases). The CDR3 length is 12 residues. Trimming took off 5 bases at V and 11 bases at J, with 15 bases between the two ends.

This clonotype was detected a few times. The CDR3 here is CASSPQGTRYGYTF. CDR3 in DNA: TGTGCCAGCTCACCACAGGGGACCCGCTATGGCTACACCTTC. This chain connects TRBV5-6 to TRBJ1-2; 7 bases are a match to TRBD1. V lost 7 bases to trimming and J lost 4 bases; unmatched junction nucleotides: 10. Germline CDR1 SGHDT, CDR2 YYEEEE. The CDR3 contains 14 residues.

This clonotype was seen more than once but under ten times. The chain couples TRBV6-6 to TRBJ1-6, with D unresolved. The CDR3 spans 12 residues. The V end lost 2 bases, the J end lost 14 bases, and 10 bases lay between the germline ends. CDR1 and CDR2 from the germline V gene are MNHNY and SVGAGI (reference sequence). Here the CDR3 DNA reads TGTGCCAGCAGTTACGATGAGGAGGCCCTCCACTTT. This codes for CASSYDEEALHF.

This clonotype was counted between two and nine times. The chain joins TRBV5-1 to TRBJ2-7, with D possibly matching TRBD1 (6 bases). The germline V gene has CDR1 SGHRS and CDR2 YFSETQ. V was trimmed by 4 bases and J by 5 bases, leaving 10 bases between them. This CDR3 comprises 12 residues. CDR3 nucleotides: TGCGCCAGCAGCAACAGGGCGAACGAGCAGTACTTC. It is translated as CASSNRANEQYF.

This chain uses TRBV9 with TRBJ2-1, with 9 bases that match TRBD2. Germline V gene sequence: CDR1 SGDLS, CDR2 YYNGEE. The CDR3 sequence is 16 residues long. V shed 2 bases and J 7 bases; nucleotides not matched to a gene: 10. CDR3 protein: CASSVALAGERNEQFF. CDR3 nucleotides: TGTGCCAGCAGCGTCGCATTAGCGGGGGAGCGAAATGAGCAGTTCTTC.

The chain carries TRBV7-2 and TRBJ1-1; D might be TRBD1 (6 bases). With 4 bases removed from V and 3 bases from J, the gap between germline ends came to 15 bases. Germline V gene sequence: CDR1 SGHTA, CDR2 FQGNSA. The CDR3 is made up of 15 amino acids. The CDR3 DNA is TGTGCCAGCAGCTCAATGACAGGACTTCACACTGAAGCTTTCTTT. Its translation is CASSSMTGLHTEAFF.

This clonotype was recorded a few times. The V gene is TRBV12-3 or TRBV12-4, the J gene TRBJ1-1; 8 bases are a match to TRBD1. The V gene end was trimmed by 0 bases and the J gene end by 10 bases; junction bases not matched to a gene: 10. The CDR3 spans 15 residues. The chain's CDR3 is CASSLALGQGFGAFF. CDR3 nucleotides: TGTGCCAGCAGTTTAGCGCTAGGACAGGGCTTTGGAGCTTTCTTT.

This clonotype was recorded a few times. J is TRBJ1-2 and V is TRBV6-6; D call uncertain. Germline CDR1 is MNHNY and CDR2 is SVGAGI (reference sequence). This CDR3 comprises 16 residues. Trimming cost V 2 bases and J 0 bases, with 13 bases left between them. The DNA of the CDR3 is TGTGCCAGCAGTTACACAATTGACGGTGCTAACTATGGCTACACCTTC. Protein product: CASSYTIDGANYGYTF.

This clonotype has more than one count but fewer than ten. The rearrangement links TRBV7-9 to TRBJ2-7, with TRBD1 matching 7 bases. This CDR3 comprises 13 residues. The germline CDR1 and CDR2 sequences are SEHNR and FQNEAQ (reference sequence). V was clipped by 5 bases and J by 6 bases; unmatched bases: 7. The CDR3 is CASSPGQLGEQYF. In nucleotides, the CDR3 is TGTGCCAGCAGCCCGGGACAGCTGGGCGAGCAGTACTTC. Supplemented by reference TRBV7-9 and TRBJ2-7, the full variable domain reads DTGVSQNPRHKITKRGQNVTFRCDPISEHNRLYWYRQTLGQGPEFLTYFQNEAQLEKSRLLSDRFSAERPKGSFSTLEIQRTEQGDSAMYLCASSPGQLGEQYFGPGTRLTVT.